This T cell receptor beta chain was captured by sequencing in a study of OX40 agonist ivuxolimab in advanced cancers. Looking at the study overall: Intravenous ivuxolimab at 0.01 to 10 mg/kg was given to patients every 2 weeks.

Germline lookup yields CDR1 SGHDN and CDR2 FVKESK. The CDR3 spans 15 residues. V was clipped by 3 bases and J by 7 bases; unmatched bases: 9. The repertoire was sequenced with immunoSEQ multiplex PCR; TCRdb's copy has only in-frame clones and lacks some. The table includes about 59,000 clones, roughly 84% detected once. The sample was CD4+ or CD8+ T cells sorted from blood, taken in a trial of the OX40 agonist ivuxolimab. V gene TRBV14 combines with J gene TRBJ1-2; TRBD1 matches at 9 bases. The receptor's source is an adult with an advanced solid tumor such as melanoma, head and neck, liver or kidney cancer. Here the CDR3 reads CASSQYTGGFGGYTF. The DNA for the CDR3 is TGTGCCAGCAGCCAGTATACAGGGGGCTTCGGTGGCTACACCTTC.